The source of this T cell receptor (beta chain) is a study of CD8 T cells in Susac syndrome. V shed 2 bases and J 4 bases; nucleotides not matched to a gene: 2. CDR1 and CDR2 from the germline V gene are KGHDR and SFDVKD. The CDR3 has 15 amino acids. Random hexamers primed reverse transcription of about 0.5 to 1 ug RNA. Across 54 Vbeta and 13 Jbeta, immunoSEQ multiplex PCR amplified TCR beta CDR3. In TCRdb, the immunoSEQ multiplex PCR reads were re-called with MiXCR into one record per CDR3 protein. The sample shows some 200,000 distinct CDR3 sequences, around 96% of them seen only once. TCR beta sequencing covered blood CD8+ and CD4+ T cells. Isolation of CD8+ and CD4+ T cells was performed negatively, whereas enrichment of TEMRA cells was done by FACS.

Sequencing input: CD4+ T cells from PBMCs. This clonotype was obtained from a human donor with multiple sclerosis. This rearrangement joins TRBV24-1 to TRBJ1-5; 9 bases fit TRBD1. In nucleotides, the CDR3 is TGTGCCACCAGTGATTCCGGGACAGGGAATCAGCCCCAGCATTTT. This translates into CATSDSGTGNQPQHF.